These 19 T cell receptor beta chains were sequenced from one sample in a study of OX40 agonist ivuxolimab in advanced cancers. The table came from immunoSEQ multiplex PCR; TCRdb's copy has only in-frame clones and leaves some out. In the table there are roughly 96,000 clones, about 84% of which are singletons. The input for sequencing was CD4+ or CD8+ T cells sorted from blood, taken in a trial of the OX40 agonist ivuxolimab. These receptor sequences come from an adult with an advanced solid tumor such as melanoma, head and neck, liver or kidney cancer.

This chain links TRBV6-9 with TRBJ2-3; 8 positions match TRBD2. The CDR3 contains 13 residues. The V segment lost 4 bases and the J segment 3 bases; nucleotides outside the gene matches: 0. Germline loops: CDR1 MNHGY, CDR2 SVAAGI. DNA of the CDR3: TGTGCCAGCAGTTCGGGAGGGACAGATACGCAGTATTTT. Its protein product is CASSSGGTDTQYF.

V gene TRBV7-8 combines with J gene TRBJ1-5, with TRBD1 matching over 8 bases. The V gene end was trimmed by 5 bases and the J gene end by 5 bases; junction bases not matched to a gene: 11. Germline CDR1 is SGHVS and CDR2 is FQNEAQ. The CDR3 totals 16 residues. Written as DNA, the CDR3 is TGTGCCAGCAGCCCGCTGACAGGGGCCCTTTATCAGCCCCAGCATTTT. Translation: CASSPLTGALYQPQHF.

This clone appeared many times. The chain uses TRBV9 and TRBJ1-4; D gene unclear. CDR3 length: 13 amino acids. Trimming stripped 3 bases from V and 8 bases from J, with 11 bases between. Germline-derived CDR1 and CDR2 are SGDLS and YYNGEE. The CDR3 is CASSAMRSEKLFF. In DNA form, the CDR3 reads TGTGCCAGCAGCGCAATGCGGAGCGAAAAACTGTTTTTT.

The V and J genes are TRBV7-9 and TRBJ2-7, with D hard to call. With 5 bases removed from V and 3 bases from J, the gap between germline ends came to 8 bases. Germline CDR1 SEHNR, CDR2 FQNEAQ (reference sequence). This CDR3 has 12 residues. The CDR3 sequence: CASSPNIYEQYF. The CDR3 DNA sequence: TGTGCCAGCAGCCCAAACATCTACGAGCAGTACTTC.

This sequence joins TRBV14 and TRBJ2-1; 7 nucleotides agree with TRBD2. Trimming took 5 bases from V and 3 from J; bases not matched to a gene: 7. The germline CDR1 and CDR2 sequences are SGHDN and FVKESK. This CDR3 region has 15 residues. The CDR3 loop reads CASSSQRDNYNEQFF. CDR3 DNA sequence: TGTGCCAGCAGCAGCCAGCGGGATAACTACAATGAGCAGTTCTTC.

The chain has TRBV29-1 and TRBJ1-2, with unresolved D. Trimming removed 6 bases at V and 4 bases at J, with 12 bases between. Germline lookup yields CDR1 SQVTM and CDR2 ANQGSEA. This CDR3 has 12 amino acids. CDR3 residues: CSVKGSFYGYTF. The CDR3 nucleotides are TGCAGCGTAAAGGGCAGTTTCTATGGCTACACCTTC.

For the CDR3, the DNA is TGTGCCAGCAGCTCCCCCGGCCACTCCTACGAGCAGTACTTC. Translation gives CASSSPGHSYEQYF. The rearrangement joins TRBV5-6 to TRBJ2-7; no definite D call. Germline CDR1 SGHDT, CDR2 YYEEEE. Trimming took 3 bases from V and 0 from J, leaving 10 bases between them. The length of the CDR3 is 14 residues.

The V and J genes are TRBV6-6 and TRBJ1-3; TRBD1 is a possible D gene (5 bases). The germline gives CDR1 MNHNY, CDR2 SVGAGI (reference sequence). V lost 5 bases and J lost 6, with 11 bases in between. This CDR3 has 13 residues. CDR3 nucleotide sequence: TGTGCCAGCAGTCCCAGGGTGGAAAACACCATATATTTT. It translates to CASSPRVENTIYF.

The V gene is TRBV27, the J gene TRBJ1-2, with 10 bases lining up with TRBD1. The V segment lost 3 bases and the J segment 8 bases; nucleotides outside the gene matches: 6. The germline CDR1 and CDR2 sequences are MNHEY and SMNVEV (reference sequence). The CDR3 totals 14 residues. In DNA, the CDR3 is TGTGCCAGCAGTTTTAGACAGGGGGCGTCCGGCTACACCTTC. Its protein product is CASSFRQGASGYTF.

This chain uses TRBV6-1 with TRBJ1-2; D perhaps matches TRBD1 (6 bases). The CDR3 covers 16 residues. Germline lookup yields CDR1 MNHNS and CDR2 SASEGT. Trimming removed 4 bases from V and 3 bases from J, with 18 bases in between. The CDR3 here is CASSGPRDKNYYGYTF. The CDR3 DNA sequence: TGTGCCAGCAGTGGCCCCCGGGACAAGAATTACTATGGCTACACCTTC.

The J gene is TRBJ2-7, the V gene TRBV30; 8 nucleotides match TRBD2. The CDR3 is 14 amino acids. The ends lost 5 bases at V and 3 bases at J; junction bases unmatched: 9. Germline loops: CDR1 GTSNPN, CDR2 SVGIG (reference sequence). CDR3 coding DNA: TGTGCCTGGGGGCCCTCGGGGGGGCTCTACGAGCAGTACTTC. This sequence encodes CAWGPSGGLYEQYF.

This rearrangement joins TRBV27 to TRBJ1-6, with 11 bases lining up with TRBD1. This CDR3 is built from 16 residues. The ends lost 4 bases at V and 3 bases at J; junction bases unmatched: 2. The germline gives CDR1 MNHEY, CDR2 SMNVEV (reference sequence). The CDR3 coding sequence is TGTGCCAGCAGTTGGGACAGGGGGGGCTATAATTCACCCCTCCACTTT. Encoded protein: CASSWDRGGYNSPLHF.

This chain uses TRBV27 with TRBJ1-5; the match to TRBD1 covers 9 bases. Germline V gene lookup returns CDR1 MNHEY and CDR2 SMNVEV (reference sequence). V dropped 5 bases and J dropped 5; count of bases not matched to a gene: 7. The CDR3 contains 15 residues. The CDR3 reads CASSTPRDRDQPQHF. The CDR3 DNA sequence: TGTGCCAGCAGTACCCCCCGGGACAGGGATCAGCCCCAGCATTTT.

This chain connects TRBV2 to TRBJ1-5; D is unresolved. The CDR3 spans 13 residues. Trimming stripped 5 bases from V and 11 bases from J, with 16 bases between. The germline V gene has CDR1 SNHLY and CDR2 FYNNEI. CDR3 in amino acids: CASSSLRMETQHF. CDR3 coding DNA: TGTGCCAGCAGTTCCCTGCGGATGGAGACCCAGCATTTT.

V usage is TRBV6-6 and J usage is TRBJ1-6; D perhaps matches TRBD1 (5 bases). CDR3 length: 15 amino acids. Germline CDR1 is MNHNY and CDR2 is SVGAGI (reference sequence). With 6 bases removed from V and 9 bases from J, the gap between germline ends came to 18 bases. The CDR3 sequence: CASRPGARGISPLHF. In DNA, the CDR3 is TGTGCCAGCAGGCCCGGAGCCCGGGGCATTTCACCCCTCCACTTT.

The V and J genes are TRBV7-2 and TRBJ2-2, with a tentative D call TRBD1 (5 bases). The V end lost 2 bases, the J end lost 0 bases, and 10 bases lay between the germline ends. This CDR3 has 16 residues. Germline V gene data show CDR1 as SGHTA and CDR2 as FQGNSA. Here the CDR3 reads CASSLRGITNTGELFF. The CDR3 DNA follows: TGTGCCAGCAGCTTAAGGGGTATAACGAACACCGGGGAGCTGTTTTTT.

The chain links TRBV7-2 to TRBJ1-4; D is undetermined. From germline, CDR1 is SGHTA and CDR2 FQGNSA. The CDR3 has 13 amino acids. Trimming left V 5 bases short and J 8 bases short, with 12 bases between. CDR3 residues: CASSDYSREKLFF. CDR3 coding DNA: TGTGCCAGCAGCGATTATTCGCGGGAAAAACTGTTTTTT.

The genes are TRBV5-6 and TRBJ2-1; 7 positions agree with TRBD1. CDR3 size: 15 residues. V was pared by 2 bases and J by 3 bases, with 5 bases of the junction left unmatched. Germline V gives CDR1 SGHDT, CDR2 YYEEEE. For the CDR3, the DNA is TGTGCCAGCAGCTTCCGGGACAGATTCTACAATGAGCAGTTCTTC. This codes for CASSFRDRFYNEQFF.

The chain links TRBV7-6 to TRBJ2-7, with a possible D match to TRBD2 (5 bases). CDR1 and CDR2 from the germline V gene are SGHVS and FNYEAQ. The CDR3 spans 13 residues. V was shortened by 5 bases and J by 5 bases, with 13 bases between the two germline ends. The CDR3 here is CASSPDLGDEQYF. The CDR3 DNA sequence: TGTGCCAGCAGCCCCGACCTCGGGGACGAGCAGTACTTC.